The clone carrying this T cell receptor beta chain has only a few counts. This sample stems from a study of T cell changes during pregnancy in multiple sclerosis. Deletions cut 0 bases from V and 5 bases from J, with 11 bases between. Per germline, CDR1 SGHTA and CDR2 FQGTGA. This CDR3 has 15 amino acids. TCRdb's copy holds only in-frame clones and misses some; the assay was immunoSEQ multiplex PCR. Of approximately 90,000 clones detected, around 94% appear once; the ten largest clones hold about 0.8%. The TCR originated in a female donor with multiple sclerosis, enrolled in a pregnancy study. Material: peripheral blood, obtained in the third trimester of pregnancy. This chain uses TRBV7-3 with TRBJ1-5; D not resolved. The CDR3 protein is CASSLTRQAYQPQHF. CDR3 in DNA: TGTGCCAGCAGCTTAACGCGGCAAGCCTATCAGCCCCAGCATTTT.